These T cell receptor beta chains were read from a single sample in a study of cytomegalovirus exposure and HLA in healthy donors. TCRdb's table, derived via immunoSEQ multiplex PCR, lists solely in-frame clones and lacks some. The sample holds tens of thousands of clones, approximately 96% seen once. The sample taken for sequencing was PBMCs. These receptors were obtained from a woman younger than 30 in good health and CMV-seropositive. The conserved cysteine and the conserved F or W are not part of the CDR3 here. D genes are given only for firm matches.

j_gene: TRBJ2-7
v_gene: TRBV5-4
d_gene: .
CDR3aa: ASSLSGTPYEQY

j_gene: TRBJ1-2
v_gene: TRBV6-1
d_gene: .
CDR3aa: AGRPTGTPNYGYT

j_gene: TRBJ2-7
v_gene: TRBV7-9
d_gene: TRBD1
CDR3aa: ASSPGDSSYEQY

j_gene: TRBJ1-1
v_gene: TRBV25-1
d_gene: .
CDR3aa: ASSEGPGTEAF

j_gene: TRBJ2-7
v_gene: TRBV6-6
d_gene: TRBD1
CDR3aa: ASSNLAGGQY

j_gene: TRBJ1-2
v_gene: TRBV4-2
d_gene: .
CDR3aa: ASSHPPRGYGYT

j_gene: TRBJ2-1
v_gene: TRBV25-1
d_gene: TRBD2
CDR3aa: ASSLGRAGIGNEQF

j_gene: TRBJ1-1
v_gene: TRBV10-3
d_gene: .
CDR3aa: AISNTGWSTEAF

j_gene: TRBJ2-1
v_gene: TRBV27
d_gene: .
CDR3aa: ASSLYPDEQF

j_gene: TRBJ1-4
v_gene: TRBV5-3
d_gene: .
CDR3aa: ARSPGATNEKLF

j_gene: TRBJ2-7
v_gene: TRBV7-9
d_gene: .
CDR3aa: ASSSPTSVTYEQY

j_gene: TRBJ1-5
v_gene: TRBV15
d_gene: .
CDR3aa: ATSREVRHREQPQH

j_gene: TRBJ2-3
v_gene: TRBV4-1
d_gene: TRBD1
CDR3aa: ASSQDTGTGDTDTQY

j_gene: TRBJ2-1
v_gene: TRBV2
d_gene: TRBD2
CDR3aa: ASSVSELAGGPYNEQF

j_gene: TRBJ2-1
v_gene: TRBV29-1
d_gene: TRBD1
CDR3aa: SVSDRGGDEQF

j_gene: TRBJ1-2
v_gene: TRBV28
d_gene: .
CDR3aa: ASSLSGFGYT

j_gene: TRBJ2-7
v_gene: TRBV6-5
d_gene: .
CDR3aa: ASSYNREYEQY

j_gene: TRBJ2-2
v_gene: TRBV19
d_gene: .
CDR3aa: ASSITGLELF

j_gene: TRBJ1-1
v_gene: TRBV11-3
d_gene: TRBD1
CDR3aa: ASSRTGERAF

j_gene: TRBJ2-1
v_gene: TRBV6-1
d_gene: .
CDR3aa: ASSGKRNEQF

j_gene: TRBJ2-1
v_gene: TRBV6-1
d_gene: TRBD1
CDR3aa: ASRGTGGQNEQF

j_gene: TRBJ2-1
v_gene: TRBV7-9
d_gene: TRBD2
CDR3aa: ASSLARTSETSYNEQF